These 3 T cell receptor beta chains originate from one sample sequenced in a study of T cell repertoires in cytomegalovirus infection. MiXCR, applied by TCRdb to the reads, yields one record per CDR3 protein. The table shows about 920,000 distinct CDR3 sequences, with roughly 31% occurring only once. No cognate antigen is known for these TCRs. This material consisted of cultured CD8+ T cells from PBMCs, taken from culture after CMV antigen stimulation. The receptors derive from a human donor in good health (CMV status not recorded). Some clones in this sample may be carry-over from other donors' samples.

The genes are TRBV20-1 and TRBJ2-7, with TRBD2 matching 9 bases. The CDR3 is 17 amino acids. CDR1 and CDR2 (germline): DFQATT, SNEGSKA (reference sequence). V was pared by 1 base and J by 2 bases, with 12 bases of the junction left unmatched. The chain's CDR3 is CSARGQGSGGKAYEQYF. CDR3 nucleotide sequence: TGCAGTGCTAGAGGCCAGGGTAGCGGGGGAAAGGCCTACGAGCAGTACTTC.

This clonotype was observed at least ten times. The chain couples TRBV7-3 to TRBJ2-3, with TRBD1 identical over 11 bases. The CDR3 runs 19 residues. V shed 5 bases, J shed 2 bases, and the junction held 15 bases outside the gene matches. CDR1 SGHTA and CDR2 FQGTGA come from the germline V gene. The CDR3: CASSLQGQGDLLNTDTQYF. Written as DNA, the CDR3 is TGTGCCAGCAGCCTCCAGGGACAGGGGGACCTACTTAACACAGATACGCAGTATTTT.

The table lists this clonotype with a few counts. This rearrangement joins TRBV7-6 to TRBJ1-1, with D possibly matching TRBD1 (5 bases). The germline V and J ends were trimmed by 5 bases and 8 bases, with 18 bases remaining between them. The CDR3 covers 14 residues. The V gene's germline CDR1 is SGHVS and CDR2 FNYEAQ. CDR3 DNA sequence: TGTGCCAGCAGCCCGGAAGTGGGGACCGACGAAGCTTTCTTT. Its translation: CASSPEVGTDEAFF.